Listed here are 26 T cell receptor beta chains from one sample, sequenced in a study of blood T cell repertoires in COVID-19. Some clones are missing from TCRdb's copy, which holds only in-frame ones; the method was immunoSEQ multiplex PCR. The sample holds 95,000 to 110,000 clones; around 82% are singletons and the top ten take about 5%. The sample taken for sequencing was peripheral blood. The receptors originated from a man in his 60s with acute or convalescent COVID-19.

The V gene is TRBV6-2 or TRBV6-3, the J gene TRBJ2-1; D gene unclear. The CDR3 has 14 residues. V was trimmed by 1 base and J by 3 bases, leaving 7 bases between them. Per germline, CDR1 MNHEY and CDR2 SVGEGT. CDR3 nucleotide sequence: TGTGCCAGCAGTTACTTGGGCATCTACAATGAGCAGTTCTTC. It translates to CASSYLGIYNEQFF.

The chain couples TRBV2 to TRBJ2-5, with D perhaps TRBD1 (5 bases). The CDR3 consists of 13 residues. Trimming took 5 bases from V and 1 from J, leaving 8 bases between them. Per the germline V gene, CDR1 is SNHLY and CDR2 is FYNNEI. The CDR3 DNA sequence: TGTGCCAGCAGTAGGGGCAGCCAAGAGACCCAGTACTTC. The encoded protein is CASSRGSQETQYF. The whole variable domain, filled in from reference TRBV2 and TRBJ2-5, reads EPEVTQTPSHQVTQMGQEVILRCVPISNHLYFYWYRQILGQKVEFLVSFYNNEISEKSEIFDDQFSVERPDGSNFTLKIRSTKLEDSAMYFCASSRGSQETQYFGPGTRLLVL.

The rearrangement uses TRBV7-8 and TRBJ1-1, with 7 bases aligning to TRBD1. CDR1 is SGHVS and CDR2 is FQNEAQ in the germline V gene. The CDR3 is 12 amino acids. CDR3 residues: CAQQGPPTEAFF. CDR3 DNA: TGTGCGCAACAGGGGCCTCCCACTGAAGCTTTCTTT. Based on the CDR3 plus reference TRBV7-8 and TRBJ1-1, the full variable domain is GAGVSQSPRYKVAKRGQDVALRCDPISGHVSLFWYQQALGQGPEFLTYFQNEAQLDKSGLPSDRFFAERPEGSVSTLKIQRTQQEDSAVYLCAQQGPPTEAFFGQGTRLTVV.

The chain is built from TRBV19 and TRBJ1-6; D ambiguous. The ends were cut back, 5 bases at V and 7 bases at J, with 12 bases in the middle. Per the germline V gene, CDR1 is LNHDA and CDR2 is SQIVND (reference sequence). The CDR3 has 14 amino acids. The CDR3 region is CASSPPTGNSPLHF. The CDR3, as DNA: TGTGCCAGTAGTCCCCCTACCGGGAATTCACCCCTCCACTTT.

The chain is built from TRBV7-6 and TRBJ1-6; TRBD1 agrees at 7 bases. The CDR3 is 17 residues long. V shed 0 bases and J 6 bases; nucleotides not matched to a gene: 8. Germline loops: CDR1 SGHVS, CDR2 FNYEAQ. The CDR3 region is CASSLAPTGVGNSPLHF. CDR3 bases: TGTGCCAGCAGCTTAGCGCCTACAGGGGTAGGTAATTCACCCCTCCACTTT.

The genes are TRBV7-9 and TRBJ1-4; TRBD1 matches at 9 bases. Germline-derived CDR1 and CDR2 are SEHNR and FQNEAQ (reference sequence). V was pared by 5 bases and J by 7 bases, with 11 bases of the junction left unmatched. The CDR3 spans 16 residues. CDR3 residues: CASSQIRGQGGEKLFF. DNA for the CDR3: TGTGCCAGCAGCCAAATTAGGGGACAGGGTGGTGAAAAACTGTTTTTT.

The chain employs TRBV9 and TRBJ2-7; 10 nucleotides align to TRBD2. This CDR3 has 14 amino acids. The V and J ends lost 3 bases and 7 bases, in that order; junction bases with no gene match: 7. Germline CDR1 reads SGDLS; CDR2 reads YYNGEE. For the CDR3, the DNA is TGTGCCAGCAGCGATGGGACTAGCGTGGGGGAGCAGTACTTC. Translating gives CASSDGTSVGEQYF.

This sequence joins TRBV7-2 and TRBJ1-3, with 12 bases aligning to TRBD1. Trimming took 4 bases from V and 4 from J; bases not matched to a gene: 5. Germline CDR1 is SGHTA and CDR2 is FQGNSA. The CDR3 runs to 16 residues. CDR3 protein: CASSWGQGALGNTIYF. In DNA, the CDR3 is TGTGCCAGCAGCTGGGGACAGGGGGCTTTGGGAAACACCATATATTTT.

The chain combines TRBV3-1 (or the pseudogene TRBV3-2) with TRBJ1-2; D is ambiguous. The CDR3 is 13 residues long. Germline V gives CDR1 LGHDT, CDR2 YNNKEL (reference sequence). Trimming removed 1 base at V and 3 bases at J, with 6 bases between. This CDR3 is CASSQALDYGYTF. The CDR3 bases are TGTGCCAGCAGCCAAGCTCTAGACTATGGCTACACCTTC.

This clone showed up just once. The chain employs TRBV6-5 and TRBJ2-5, with a possible D match to TRBD2 (7 bases). This CDR3 has 16 amino acids. V shed 0 bases and J shed 3 bases, with 14 bases lying between them. The V gene's germline CDR1 is MNHEY and CDR2 SVGAGI. CDR3 sequence: CASSYSGGAGEETQYF. CDR3 bases: TGTGCCAGCAGTTACTCGGGGGGGGCAGGGGAAGAGACCCAGTACTTC.

The rearrangement joins TRBV24-1 to TRBJ2-2, with unresolved D. CDR1 KGHDR and CDR2 SFDVKD come from the germline V gene. V gave up 5 bases and J gave up 0 bases, with 9 bases separating them. The CDR3 sequence is 15 residues long. Here the CDR3 DNA reads TGTGCCACCAGTGGAGCCGCGCCGAACACCGGGGAGCTGTTTTTT. Protein: CATSGAAPNTGELFF.

This chain connects TRBV11-3 to TRBJ1-1; D remains ambiguous. The CDR3 totals 15 residues. V dropped 3 bases and J dropped 2 bases, with 13 bases sitting between them. CDR1 is SGHNT, CDR2 YENEEA, per germline. In DNA, the CDR3 is TGTGCCAGCAGCTTTTCCGGAGGTGGCAACACTGAAGCTTTCTTT. Protein: CASSFSGGGNTEAFF. The variable domain in full, completed from reference TRBV11-3 and TRBJ1-1, reads EAGVVQSPRYKIIEKKQPVAFWCNPISGHNTLYWYLQNLGQGPELLIRYENEEAVDDSQLPKDRFSAERLKGVDSTLKIQPAELGDSAVYLCASSFSGGGNTEAFFGQGTRLTVV.

The chain couples TRBV7-2 to TRBJ2-2; 9 bases are shared with TRBD2. The CDR3 is 15 amino acids. Germline trimming cut 5 bases from V and 4 bases from J; bases unmatched to any gene: 5. Per the germline V gene, CDR1 is SGHTA and CDR2 is FQGNSA. The CDR3 protein is CASSLGLAGTGELFF. The CDR3, as DNA: TGTGCCAGCAGCCTGGGACTAGCCGGCACCGGGGAGCTGTTTTTT.

The J gene is TRBJ1-5, the V gene TRBV7-6; 8 nucleotides align to TRBD1. Germline CDR1 reads SGHVS; CDR2 reads FNYEAQ. Unmatched junction bases numbered 15, after V lost 5 bases and J lost 0 bases. This CDR3 has 19 amino acids. The CDR3 DNA reads as TGTGCCAGCAGCCCGAGACACGGTGGACAGGGTTTTAGCAATCAGCCCCAGCATTTT. This gives the protein CASSPRHGGQGFSNQPQHF.

The V call is TRBV3-1 (or the pseudogene TRBV3-2), the J call TRBJ1-2; D is possibly TRBD1 (6 bases). Germline V gene sequence: CDR1 LGHDT, CDR2 YNNKEL (reference sequence). This CDR3 is built from 14 residues. V lost 7 bases to trimming and J lost 6 bases, with 18 bases between them. The CDR3 loop is CASNLGGAGDGYTF. The CDR3, as DNA: TGTGCCAGCAACCTCGGGGGGGCAGGGGATGGCTACACCTTC.

This clone was detected ten times or more. The chain joins TRBV18 to TRBJ2-7; no firm D call. V was trimmed by 3 bases and J by 3 bases, leaving 6 bases between them. The CDR3 extends over 12 amino acids. Germline loops: CDR1 KGHSH, CDR2 LQKENI. The CDR3 DNA reads as TGTGCCAGCTCACCCACTCTCTACGAGCAGTACTTC. It codes for CASSPTLYEQYF.

This clone was recorded a few times. This chain joins TRBV5-1 and TRBJ1-1, with a weak D call TRBD1 (6 bases). Germline-derived CDR1 and CDR2 are SGHRS and YFSETQ. Deletions cut 3 bases from V and 8 bases from J, with 14 bases between. This CDR3 region has 13 residues. The CDR3 region is CASSSTQGIEAFF. CDR3 bases: TGCGCCAGCAGCTCCACACAGGGCATCGAAGCTTTCTTT.

The genes are TRBV11-2 and TRBJ1-2; D is undetermined. This CDR3 comprises 13 residues. Trimming removed 4 bases at V and 2 bases at J, with 8 bases between. Looked up from germline, CDR1 is SGHAT and CDR2 is FQNNGV. CDR3 region: CASSSDFNYGYTF. The CDR3 bases are TGTGCCAGCAGCTCGGACTTCAACTATGGCTACACCTTC.

The chain joins TRBV7-2 to TRBJ1-2; D is undetermined. The length of the CDR3 is 14 residues. V was clipped by 1 base and J by 7 bases, with 13 bases between them. CDR1 is SGHTA and CDR2 is FQGNSA in the germline V gene. In DNA form, the CDR3 reads TGTGCCAGCAGCTTAGGTGGGGAGATTGGTGGCTACACCTTC. As protein: CASSLGGEIGGYTF.

The chain carries TRBV5-1 and TRBJ2-2; 14 positions match TRBD2. The junction had 4 bases not matched to a gene; V was cut back by 1 base and J by 8 bases. In germline, CDR1 is SGHRS, CDR2 YFSETQ. CDR3 length equals 16 residues. The CDR3 loop reads CASSLSGLAGEGELFF. Written as DNA, the CDR3 is TGCGCCAGCAGCTTGTCGGGACTAGCGGGAGAAGGGGAGCTGTTTTTT.

The J gene is TRBJ1-3, the V gene TRBV2; TRBD1 might be the D (6 bases). V lost 2 bases and J lost 0, with 17 bases in between. This CDR3 spans 18 amino acids. Germline assignment: CDR1 SNHLY and CDR2 FYNNEI. The CDR3 loop reads CASSERGLGGHSGNTIYF. In nucleotides, the CDR3 is TGTGCCAGCAGTGAAAGGGGGTTGGGCGGACACTCTGGAAACACCATATATTTT.

The rearrangement uses TRBV2 and TRBJ1-2, with TRBD1 identical over 7 bases. The CDR3 has 13 amino acids. Germline CDR1 reads SNHLY; CDR2 reads FYNNEI. Unmatched junction bases numbered 5, after V lost 2 bases and J lost 8 bases. The CDR3 region has the DNA TGTGCCAGCAGTGAAAACAGGGGTATGGGCTACACCTTC. Protein product: CASSENRGMGYTF.

This clone is a singleton in its sample. J is TRBJ2-5 and V is TRBV11-3, with TRBD1 identical over 7 bases. J gave up 2 bases and V 6 bases, and 3 bases lay outside the gene matches. Germline loops: CDR1 SGHNT, CDR2 YENEEA. This CDR3 is 13 amino acids long. CDR3 residues: CASSRGQQETQYF. CDR3 nucleotides: TGTGCCAGCAGTCGGGGACAGCAAGAGACCCAGTACTTC.

The rearrangement joins TRBV5-1 to TRBJ2-7; D gene ambiguous. CDR1 and CDR2 (germline): SGHRS, YFSETQ. The CDR3 runs 14 residues. V was cut by 1 base and J by 2 bases, with 10 bases left in between. CDR3 DNA sequence: TGCGCCAGCAGCTTGTTGGCAGGTGCCTACGAGCAGTACTTC. Protein: CASSLLAGAYEQYF.

This clone was seen a few times. J is TRBJ2-2 and V is TRBV9; TRBD2 might be the D (6 bases). CDR1 and CDR2 (germline): SGDLS, YYNGEE. V shed 0 bases and J shed 5 bases, with 11 bases lying between them. The CDR3 contains 15 residues. The CDR3 is CASSVGASVTGELFF. CDR3 DNA sequence: TGTGCCAGCAGCGTAGGGGCTAGCGTAACCGGGGAGCTGTTTTTT.

This clone was counted a single time. The genes are TRBV9 and TRBJ1-1; D is undetermined. CDR3 length equals 14 residues. The V end was cut by 3 bases, the J end by 1 base, with 10 bases between. The germline V gene has CDR1 SGDLS and CDR2 YYNGEE. The CDR3 region has the DNA TGTGCCAGCAGCGCCAGACTGACGAACACTGAAGCTTTCTTT. Residues: CASSARLTNTEAFF.